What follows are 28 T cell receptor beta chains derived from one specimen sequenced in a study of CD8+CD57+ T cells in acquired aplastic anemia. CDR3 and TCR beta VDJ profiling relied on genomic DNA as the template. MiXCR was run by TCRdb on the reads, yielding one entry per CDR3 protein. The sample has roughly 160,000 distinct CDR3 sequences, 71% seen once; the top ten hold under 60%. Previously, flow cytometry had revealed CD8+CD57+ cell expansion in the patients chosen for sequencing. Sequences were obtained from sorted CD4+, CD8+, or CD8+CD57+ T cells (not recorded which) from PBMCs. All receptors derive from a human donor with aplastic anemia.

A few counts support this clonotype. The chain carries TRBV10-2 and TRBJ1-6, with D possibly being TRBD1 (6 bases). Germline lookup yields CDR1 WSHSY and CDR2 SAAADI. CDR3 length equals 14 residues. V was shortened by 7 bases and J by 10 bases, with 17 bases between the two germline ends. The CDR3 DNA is TGCGCCAGCATGGGCGAAAAAAGGGGGTCACCCCTCCACTTT. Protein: CASMGEKRGSPLHF.

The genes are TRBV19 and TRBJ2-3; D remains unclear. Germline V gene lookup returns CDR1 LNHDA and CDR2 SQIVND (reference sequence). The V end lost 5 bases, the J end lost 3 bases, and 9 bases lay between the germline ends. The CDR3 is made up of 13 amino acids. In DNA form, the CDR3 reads TGTGCCAGTAGTTACGCAGTAACAGATACGCAGTATTTT. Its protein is CASSYAVTDTQYF.

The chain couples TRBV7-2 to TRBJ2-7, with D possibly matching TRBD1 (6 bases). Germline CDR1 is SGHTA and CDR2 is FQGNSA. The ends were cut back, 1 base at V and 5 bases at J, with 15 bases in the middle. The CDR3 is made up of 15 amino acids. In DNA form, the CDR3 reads TGTGCCAGCAGCTTAGTTGGGGGCAATGGCGACGAGCAGTACTTC. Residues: CASSLVGGNGDEQYF. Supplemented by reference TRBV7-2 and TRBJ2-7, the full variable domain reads GAGVSQSPSNKVTEKGKDVELRCDPISGHTALYWYRQSLGQGLEFLIYFQGNSAPDKSGLPSDRFSAERTGGSVSTLTIQRTQQEDSAVYLCASSLVGGNGDEQYFGPGTRLTVT.

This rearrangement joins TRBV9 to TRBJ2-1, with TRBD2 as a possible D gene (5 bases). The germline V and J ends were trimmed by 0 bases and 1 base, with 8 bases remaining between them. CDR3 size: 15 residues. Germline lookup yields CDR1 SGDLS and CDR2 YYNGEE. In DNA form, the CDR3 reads TGTGCCAGCAGCGTAGATAGCGTGTCCTACAATGAGCAGTTCTTC. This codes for CASSVDSVSYNEQFF. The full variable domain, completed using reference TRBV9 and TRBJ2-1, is DSGVTQTPKHLITATGQRVTLRCSPRSGDLSVYWYQQSLDQGLQFLIQYYNGEERAKGNILERFSAQQFPDLHSELNLSSLELGDSALYFCASSVDSVSYNEQFFGPGTRLTVL.

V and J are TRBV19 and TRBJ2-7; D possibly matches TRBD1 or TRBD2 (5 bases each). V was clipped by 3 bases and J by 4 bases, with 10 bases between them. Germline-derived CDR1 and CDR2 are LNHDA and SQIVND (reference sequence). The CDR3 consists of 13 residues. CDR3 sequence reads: CASSIQGGYEQYF. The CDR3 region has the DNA TGTGCCAGTAGTATTCAGGGCGGGTACGAGCAGTACTTC.

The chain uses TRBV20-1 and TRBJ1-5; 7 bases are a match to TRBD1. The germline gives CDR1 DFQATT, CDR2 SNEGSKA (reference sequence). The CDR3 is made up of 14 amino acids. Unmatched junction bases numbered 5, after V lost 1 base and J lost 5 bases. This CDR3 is CSARGQGGYQPQHF. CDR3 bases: TGCAGTGCTAGAGGACAGGGAGGATATCAGCCCCAGCATTTT.

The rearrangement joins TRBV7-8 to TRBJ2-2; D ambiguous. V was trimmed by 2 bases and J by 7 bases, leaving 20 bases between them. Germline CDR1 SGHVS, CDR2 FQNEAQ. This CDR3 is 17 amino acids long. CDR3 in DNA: TGTGCCAGCAGCTTAAACTTGGAGAGAGAGTATGACGGGGAGCTGTTTTTT. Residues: CASSLNLEREYDGELFF.

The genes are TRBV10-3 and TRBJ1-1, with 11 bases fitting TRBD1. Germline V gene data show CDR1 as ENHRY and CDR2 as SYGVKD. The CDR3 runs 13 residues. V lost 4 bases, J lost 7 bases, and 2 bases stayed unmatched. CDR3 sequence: CAISVGTGGEAFF. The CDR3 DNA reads TGTGCCATCAGTGTGGGGACAGGGGGTGAAGCTTTCTTT.

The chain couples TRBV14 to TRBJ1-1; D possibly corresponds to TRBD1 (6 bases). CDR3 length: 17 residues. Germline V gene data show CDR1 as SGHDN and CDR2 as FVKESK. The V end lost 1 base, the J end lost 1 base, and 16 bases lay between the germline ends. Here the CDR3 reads CASSQGGRGDKNTEAFF. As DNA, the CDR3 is TGTGCCAGCAGCCAAGGGGGAAGGGGGGACAAGAACACTGAAGCTTTCTTT.

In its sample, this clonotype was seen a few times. Here the CDR3 DNA reads TGCAGTGCTAGAGATCCGGGACCTCCCCCTTCGCCCCTCCACTTT. Encoded protein: CSARDPGPPPSPLHF. V is TRBV20-1 and J is TRBJ1-6, with D possibly being TRBD1 (5 bases). The germline CDR1 and CDR2 sequences are DFQATT and SNEGSKA (reference sequence). The CDR3 loop spans 15 amino acids. The germline V and J ends were trimmed by 0 bases and 13 bases, with 19 bases remaining between them.

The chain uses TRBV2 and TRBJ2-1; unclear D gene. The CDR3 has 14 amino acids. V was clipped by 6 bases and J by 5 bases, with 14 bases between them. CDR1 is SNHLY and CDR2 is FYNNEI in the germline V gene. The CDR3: CASSLYARNNEQFF. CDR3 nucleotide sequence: TGTGCCAGCAGCTTATATGCCAGGAACAATGAGCAGTTCTTC.

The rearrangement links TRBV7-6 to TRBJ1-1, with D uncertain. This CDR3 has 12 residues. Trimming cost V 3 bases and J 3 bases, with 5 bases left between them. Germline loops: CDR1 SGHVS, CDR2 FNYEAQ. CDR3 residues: CASSFRDTEAFF. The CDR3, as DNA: TGTGCCAGCAGCTTCCGTGACACTGAAGCTTTCTTT.

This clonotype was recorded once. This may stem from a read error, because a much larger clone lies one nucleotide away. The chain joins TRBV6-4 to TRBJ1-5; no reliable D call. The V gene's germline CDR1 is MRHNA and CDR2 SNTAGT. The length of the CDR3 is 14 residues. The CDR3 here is CAGSLREESQPQHF. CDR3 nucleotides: TGTGCCGGCAGTCTCCGCGAGGAAAGTCAGCCCCAGCATTTT.

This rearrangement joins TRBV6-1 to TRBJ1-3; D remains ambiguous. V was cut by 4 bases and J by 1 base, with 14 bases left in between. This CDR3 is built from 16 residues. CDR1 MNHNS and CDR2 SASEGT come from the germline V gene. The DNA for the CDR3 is TGTGCCAGCAGTGGGTTGGGCCCCACATCTGGAAACACCATATATTTT. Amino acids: CASSGLGPTSGNTIYF.

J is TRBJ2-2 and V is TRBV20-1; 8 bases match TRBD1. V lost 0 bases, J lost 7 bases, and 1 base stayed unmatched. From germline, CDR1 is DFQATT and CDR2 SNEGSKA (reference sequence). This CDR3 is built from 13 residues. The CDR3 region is CSARETGDGELFF. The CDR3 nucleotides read TGCAGTGCTAGAGAGACAGGGGACGGGGAGCTGTTTTTT.

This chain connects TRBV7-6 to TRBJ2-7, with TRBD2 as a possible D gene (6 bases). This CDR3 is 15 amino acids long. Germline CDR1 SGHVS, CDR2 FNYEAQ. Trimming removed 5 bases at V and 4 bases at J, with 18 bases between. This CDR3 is CASSPTSGSVYEQYF. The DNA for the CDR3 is TGTGCCAGCAGCCCAACGTCCGGGAGTGTGTACGAGCAGTACTTC.

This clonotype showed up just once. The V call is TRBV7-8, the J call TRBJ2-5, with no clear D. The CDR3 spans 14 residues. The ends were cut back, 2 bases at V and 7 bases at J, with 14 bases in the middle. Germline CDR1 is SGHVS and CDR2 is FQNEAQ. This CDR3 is CASSLMESVRTQYF. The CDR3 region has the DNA TGTGCCAGCAGCTTAATGGAGTCAGTGAGGACCCAGTACTTC.

CDR3 nucleotides: TGTGCCAGCAGATTGGGACAGCCCCTCGCCGAGCAGTACTTC. As protein: CASRLGQPLAEQYF. The genes are TRBV7-9 and TRBJ2-7, with TRBD1 identical over 7 bases. This CDR3 has 14 residues. Losses at the gene ends were 6 bases for V and 6 bases for J; bases not matched to a gene: 11. Germline V gene data show CDR1 as SEHNR and CDR2 as FQNEAQ (reference sequence).

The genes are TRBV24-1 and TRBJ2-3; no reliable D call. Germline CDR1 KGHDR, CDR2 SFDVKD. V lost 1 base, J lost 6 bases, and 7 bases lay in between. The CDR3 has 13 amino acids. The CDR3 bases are TGTGCCACCAGTGATTTTGGGGTGGATACGCAGTATTTT. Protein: CATSDFGVDTQYF.

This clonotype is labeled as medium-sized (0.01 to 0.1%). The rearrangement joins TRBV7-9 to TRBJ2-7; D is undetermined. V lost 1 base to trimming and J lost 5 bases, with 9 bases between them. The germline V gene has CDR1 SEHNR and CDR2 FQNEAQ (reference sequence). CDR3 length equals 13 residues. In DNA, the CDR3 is TGTGCCAGCAGCTTAGTCGGTCACAACGAGCAGTACTTC. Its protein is CASSLVGHNEQYF.

This CDR3 reads CATSDTTRTGSTDTQYF. In DNA, the CDR3 is TGTGCCACCAGTGACACTACCAGGACAGGGAGTACAGATACGCAGTATTTT. The chain employs TRBV24-1 and TRBJ2-3, with TRBD1 matching 8 bases. Germline loops: CDR1 KGHDR, CDR2 SFDVKD. The CDR3 loop spans 17 amino acids. V lost 4 bases to trimming and J lost 3 bases; unmatched junction nucleotides: 11.

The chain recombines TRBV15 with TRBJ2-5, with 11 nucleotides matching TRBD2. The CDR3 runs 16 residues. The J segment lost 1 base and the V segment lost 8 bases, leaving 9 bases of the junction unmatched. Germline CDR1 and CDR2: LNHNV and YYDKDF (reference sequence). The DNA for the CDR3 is TGTGCCACCCACAGACGACTAGCGGGGCTCCAAGAGACCCAGTACTTC. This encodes CATHRRLAGLQETQYF. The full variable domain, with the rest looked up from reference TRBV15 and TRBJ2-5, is DAMVIQNPRYQVTQFGKPVTLSCSQTLNHNVMYWYQQKSSQAPKLLFHYYDKDFNNEADTPDNFQSRRPNTSFCFLDIRSPGLGDTAMYLCATHRRLAGLQETQYFGPGTRLLVL.

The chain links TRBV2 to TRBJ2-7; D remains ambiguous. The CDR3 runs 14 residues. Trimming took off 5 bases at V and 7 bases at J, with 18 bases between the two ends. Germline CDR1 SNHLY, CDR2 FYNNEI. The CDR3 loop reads CASSSPRPVGEQYF. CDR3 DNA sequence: TGTGCCAGCAGTTCCCCCCGACCCGTGGGAGAGCAGTACTTC.

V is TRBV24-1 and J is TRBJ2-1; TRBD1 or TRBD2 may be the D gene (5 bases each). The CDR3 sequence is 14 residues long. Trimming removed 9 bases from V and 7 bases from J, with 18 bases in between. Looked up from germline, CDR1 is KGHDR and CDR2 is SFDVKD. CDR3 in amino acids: CATGPGGTGNEQFF. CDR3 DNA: TGTGCCACCGGACCTGGTGGGACCGGTAATGAGCAGTTCTTC.

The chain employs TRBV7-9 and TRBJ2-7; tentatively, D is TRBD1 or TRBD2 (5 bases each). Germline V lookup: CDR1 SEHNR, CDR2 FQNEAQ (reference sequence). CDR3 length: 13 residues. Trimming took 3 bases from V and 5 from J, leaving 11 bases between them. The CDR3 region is CASSFGMGHEQYF. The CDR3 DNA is TGTGCCAGCAGCTTCGGTATGGGACACGAGCAGTACTTC. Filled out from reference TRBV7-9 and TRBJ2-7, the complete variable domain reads DTGVSQNPRHKITKRGQNVTFRCDPISEHNRLYWYRQTLGQGPEFLTYFQNEAQLEKSRLLSDRFSAERPKGSFSTLEIQRTEQGDSAMYLCASSFGMGHEQYFGPGTRLTVT.

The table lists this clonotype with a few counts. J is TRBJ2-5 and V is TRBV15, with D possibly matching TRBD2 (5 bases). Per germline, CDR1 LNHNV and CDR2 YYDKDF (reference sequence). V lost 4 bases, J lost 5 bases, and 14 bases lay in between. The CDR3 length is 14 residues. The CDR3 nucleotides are TGTGCCACCAGCATTGGAGGAGAAGGGGAGACCCAGTACTTC. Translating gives CATSIGGEGETQYF.

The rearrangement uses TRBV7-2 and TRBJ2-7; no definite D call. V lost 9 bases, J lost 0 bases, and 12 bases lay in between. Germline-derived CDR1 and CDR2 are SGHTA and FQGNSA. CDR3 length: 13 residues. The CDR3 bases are TGTGCCAGTACAGCTAGAAACTCCTACGAGCAGTACTTC. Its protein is CASTARNSYEQYF. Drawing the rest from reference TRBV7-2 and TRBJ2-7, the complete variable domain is GAGVSQSPSNKVTEKGKDVELRCDPISGHTALYWYRQSLGQGLEFLIYFQGNSAPDKSGLPSDRFSAERTGGSVSTLTIQRTQQEDSAVYLCASTARNSYEQYFGPGTRLTVT.

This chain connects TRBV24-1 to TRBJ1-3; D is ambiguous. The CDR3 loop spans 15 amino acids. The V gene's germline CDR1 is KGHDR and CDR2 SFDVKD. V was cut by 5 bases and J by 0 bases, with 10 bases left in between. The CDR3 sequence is CATSVDVSSGNTIYF. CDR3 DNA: TGTGCCACCAGTGTTGACGTATCCTCTGGAAACACCATATATTTT.